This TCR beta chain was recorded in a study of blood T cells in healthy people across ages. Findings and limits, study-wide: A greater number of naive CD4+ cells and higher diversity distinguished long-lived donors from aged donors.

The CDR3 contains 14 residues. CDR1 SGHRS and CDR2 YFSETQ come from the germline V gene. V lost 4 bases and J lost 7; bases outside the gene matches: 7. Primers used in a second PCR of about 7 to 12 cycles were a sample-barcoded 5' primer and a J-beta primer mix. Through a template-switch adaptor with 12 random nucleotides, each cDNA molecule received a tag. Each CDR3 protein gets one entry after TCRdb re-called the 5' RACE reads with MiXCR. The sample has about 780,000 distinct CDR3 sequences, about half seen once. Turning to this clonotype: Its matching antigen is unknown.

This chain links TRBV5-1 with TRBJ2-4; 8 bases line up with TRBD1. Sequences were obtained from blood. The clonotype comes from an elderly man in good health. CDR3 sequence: CASSVGQGWNIQYF. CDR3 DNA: TGCGCCAGCAGCGTAGGACAGGGTTGGAACATTCAGTACTTC.